Below, 31 T cell receptor beta chains from the same sample are listed, as sequenced in a study of blood T cell repertoires in COVID-19. Repertoires were generated with immunoSEQ multiplex PCR, while TCRdb's copy carries only in-frame clones and drops some. The sample shows tens of thousands of clones, approximately 85% of them seen only once. The sample taken for sequencing was peripheral blood. These receptors originate from a human donor in a cohort sampled during active COVID-19. The donor label of this sample is uncertain.

The V and J genes are TRBV5-1 and TRBJ2-5, with 11 bases fitting TRBD2. The CDR3 is 14 amino acids. J lost 5 bases, V lost 3 bases, and 3 bases had no gene match. Germline V gives CDR1 SGHRS, CDR2 YFSETQ. The CDR3 nucleotides read TGCGCCAGCAGCTCCTCTAGCGGGGGGGAGACCCAGTACTTC. Its translation: CASSSSSGGETQYF.

The table lists this clone with a count of one. The chain couples TRBV5-5 to TRBJ1-6; D gene uncertain. Germline-derived CDR1 and CDR2 are SGHKS and YYEKEE (reference sequence). The length of the CDR3 is 13 residues. V was clipped by 3 bases and J by 10 bases, with 11 bases between them. CDR3 amino acids: CASSSGPTSPLHF. The CDR3 DNA follows: TGTGCCAGCAGCTCGGGTCCAACATCACCCCTCCACTTT.

CDR3 DNA: TGTGCCAGCAGCGTTAGCGGGGGGGCCTACAATGAGCAGTTCTTC. Translating it yields CASSVSGGAYNEQFF. The chain recombines TRBV7-2 with TRBJ2-1; TRBD2 agrees at 11 bases. J gave up 2 bases and V 5 bases, and 2 bases lay outside the gene matches. The CDR3 sequence is 15 residues long. Germline V gene sequence: CDR1 SGHTA, CDR2 FQGNSA.

This chain links TRBV6-5 with TRBJ2-5; D is perhaps TRBD1 (5 bases). The V gene's germline CDR1 is MNHEY and CDR2 SVGAGI. V lost 7 bases, J lost 5 bases, and 11 bases lay in between. The CDR3 loop spans 12 amino acids. The DNA for the CDR3 is TGTGCCAGCACCCAGGGTCTGGAGACCCAGTACTTC. Residues: CASTQGLETQYF.

This clone was seen a handful of times. The V and J genes are TRBV18 and TRBJ2-5; 8 bases map to TRBD1. This CDR3 has 15 amino acids. V dropped 3 bases and J dropped 1; count of bases not matched to a gene: 4. The germline CDR1 and CDR2 sequences are KGHSH and LQKENI. CDR3 sequence: CASSPRDRGQETQYF. The CDR3, as DNA: TGTGCCAGCTCACCCCGCGACAGGGGCCAAGAGACCCAGTACTTC.

This clone was seen more than once but under ten times. The rearrangement joins TRBV6-5 to TRBJ1-3; no firm D call. Germline loops: CDR1 MNHEY, CDR2 SVGAGI. Trimming removed 0 bases from V and 4 bases from J, with 4 bases in between. The CDR3 runs 13 residues. CDR3 residues: CASSYSSGNTIYF. The CDR3 nucleotides read TGTGCCAGCAGTTACTCGTCGGGAAACACCATATATTTT.

The chain joins TRBV5-1 to TRBJ2-2; tentatively, D is TRBD1 (6 bases). The V and J ends lost 4 bases and 6 bases respectively, with 16 bases between them. This CDR3 is 15 amino acids long. Germline V CDR1 and CDR2: SGHRS, YFSETQ. The CDR3: CASSPGQLEAGELFF. Here the CDR3 DNA reads TGCGCCAGCAGCCCCGGACAGTTAGAGGCCGGGGAGCTGTTTTTT. The full variable domain, its missing parts supplied by reference TRBV5-1 and TRBJ2-2, is KAGVTQTPRYLIKTRGQQVTLSCSPISGHRSVSWYQQTPGQGLQFLFEYFSETQRNKGNFPGRFSGRQFSNSRSEMNVSTLELGDSALYLCASSPGQLEAGELFFGEGSRLTVL.

V gene TRBV16 combines with J gene TRBJ1-2, with D possibly matching TRBD1 (5 bases). The CDR3 is 14 amino acids. The ends were cut back, 3 bases at V and 8 bases at J, with 16 bases in the middle. The germline CDR1 and CDR2 sequences are KGHSY and FQNENV. This chain's CDR3 is CASSQESTVSGYTF. The CDR3 coding sequence is TGTGCCAGCAGCCAGGAATCGACAGTTTCGGGCTACACCTTC.

This clone was detected only a few times. Different DNA sequences within this sample yield the same CDR3. The chain combines TRBV2 with TRBJ2-5; 14 bases match TRBD2. There are 17 residues in the CDR3. Trimming at V came to 6 bases and at J to 1 base, leaving 7 bases not matched to a gene. Per germline, CDR1 SNHLY and CDR2 FYNNEI. The CDR3 protein is CASSKGTSGGAQETQYF. The CDR3 bases are TGTGCCAGCAGCAAGGGGACTAGCGGGGGAGCCCAAGAGACCCAGTACTTC. Full variable domain (outside the CDR3, taken from reference TRBV2 and TRBJ2-5): EPEVTQTPSHQVTQMGQEVILRCVPISNHLYFYWYRQILGQKVEFLVSFYNNEISEKSEIFDDQFSVERPDGSNFTLKIRSTKLEDSAMYFCASSKGTSGGAQETQYFGPGTRLLVL.

The V and J genes are TRBV28 and TRBJ1-1; 10 bases agree with TRBD1. Germline V lookup: CDR1 MDHEN, CDR2 SYDVKM. The CDR3 is 14 amino acids. V was pared by 3 bases and J by 5 bases, with 3 bases of the junction left unmatched. The CDR3 spells CASSLTGGLTEAFF. In DNA, the CDR3 is TGTGCCAGCAGTTTGACAGGGGGCTTGACTGAAGCTTTCTTT.

This clone has only one observation. The V call is TRBV9, the J call TRBJ2-7; 9 bases are shared with TRBD1. V lost 2 bases to trimming and J lost 4 bases; unmatched junction nucleotides: 7. The CDR3 is 15 amino acids. Germline CDR1 is SGDLS and CDR2 is YYNGEE. The CDR3 DNA sequence: TGTGCCAGCAGCGTTGAAGGGACAGGGAGATACGAGCAGTACTTC. Translation gives CASSVEGTGRYEQYF. The full variable domain, its missing parts supplied by reference TRBV9 and TRBJ2-7, is DSGVTQTPKHLITATGQRVTLRCSPRSGDLSVYWYQQSLDQGLQFLIQYYNGEERAKGNILERFSAQQFPDLHSELNLSSLELGDSALYFCASSVEGTGRYEQYFGPGTRLTVT.

The chain couples TRBV4-1 to TRBJ1-1, with D uncertain. Germline V gene sequence: CDR1 MGHRA, CDR2 YSYEKL. The CDR3 extends over 13 amino acids. Trimming shortened V by 5 bases and J by 3 bases, and 10 bases separated the two germline ends. The CDR3 bases are TGCGCCAGCAGCTCTAAACCGGACACTGAAGCTTTCTTT. Protein sequence: CASSSKPDTEAFF.

This clone has only one observation. CDR3 protein: CASSPGQGGYSGNTIYF. DNA for the CDR3: TGTGCCAGCAGCCCCGGACAAGGGGGATACTCTGGAAACACCATATATTTT. The rearrangement joins TRBV11-2 to TRBJ1-3; weak D call: TRBD1 (6 bases). CDR3 length: 17 residues. V lost 5 bases and J 0 bases, leaving 17 bases between the germline ends. CDR1 is SGHAT and CDR2 is FQNNGV in the germline V gene.

The chain carries TRBV18 and TRBJ2-2; 7 positions agree with TRBD1. V dropped 6 bases and J dropped 5; count of bases not matched to a gene: 12. The CDR3 runs 16 residues. Germline CDR1 KGHSH, CDR2 LQKENI. In DNA form, the CDR3 reads TGTGCCAGCTCCCGGACCGACAGGGTCAGGACCGGGGAGCTGTTTTTT. This sequence encodes CASSRTDRVRTGELFF. Full variable domain (remainder filled in from reference TRBV18 and TRBJ2-2): NAGVMQNPRHLVRRRGQEARLRCSPMKGHSHVYWYRQLPEEGLKFMVYLQKENIIDESGMPKERFSAEFPKEGPSILRIQQVVRGDSAAYFCASSRTDRVRTGELFFGEGSRLTVL.

The CDR3 is CASSLSPIRIYEQYF. CDR3 sequence (DNA): TGTGCCAGCAGTTTATCCCCTATTCGAATCTACGAGCAGTACTTC. V usage is TRBV28 and J usage is TRBJ2-7; D call uncertain. CDR3 size: 15 residues. Germline loops: CDR1 MDHEN, CDR2 SYDVKM. V shed 1 base and J shed 3 bases, with 13 bases lying between them.

This chain links TRBV28 with TRBJ2-7; 11 positions match TRBD1. Trimming took 1 base from V and 1 from J; bases not matched to a gene: 6. CDR3 size: 17 residues. The germline gives CDR1 MDHEN, CDR2 SYDVKM. CDR3 region: CASSLYSGTGGSYEQYF. CDR3 nucleotides: TGTGCCAGCAGTTTATATAGTGGGACAGGGGGTTCCTACGAGCAGTACTTC.

The V call is TRBV12-5, the J call TRBJ2-1; 7 bases map to TRBD1. The V gene end was trimmed by 8 bases and the J gene end by 1 base; junction bases not matched to a gene: 5. CDR3 size: 14 residues. Looked up from germline, CDR1 is LGHNT and CDR2 is FRNRAP. CDR3 DNA sequence: TGTGCTAGTCGGGACAGCGTATCCTACAATGAGCAGTTCTTC. It specifies CASRDSVSYNEQFF.

V usage is TRBV6-6 and J usage is TRBJ1-2, with 9 bases lining up with TRBD1. The CDR3 has 14 amino acids. V gave up 2 bases and J gave up 7 bases; unmatched junction bases: 5. CDR1 is MNHNY and CDR2 is SVGAGI in the germline V gene (reference sequence). CDR3 amino acids: CASSYRGQGGGYTF. CDR3 nucleotide sequence: TGTGCCAGCAGTTACCGGGGACAGGGAGGTGGCTACACCTTC.

This clone counts as medium-sized. This chain connects TRBV28 to TRBJ2-7; 7 bases agree with TRBD1. V lost 3 bases to trimming and J lost 4 bases; unmatched junction nucleotides: 21. CDR1 is MDHEN and CDR2 is SYDVKM in the germline V gene. This CDR3 has 19 amino acids. The CDR3 is CASSFSEGQSLLLPYEQYF. The DNA of the CDR3 is TGTGCCAGCAGTTTTTCCGAGGGACAGTCGCTATTACTACCTTACGAGCAGTACTTC. The full variable domain, its missing parts supplied by reference TRBV28 and TRBJ2-7, is DVKVTQSSRYLVKRTGEKVFLECVQDMDHENMFWYRQDPGLGLRLIYFSYDVKMKEKGDIPEGYSVSREKKERFSLILESASTNQTSMYLCASSFSEGQSLLLPYEQYFGPGTRLTVT.

The chain joins TRBV2 to TRBJ1-2; no firm D call. Trimming pared 6 bases from V and 8 bases from J, leaving 13 bases between. Germline assignment: CDR1 SNHLY and CDR2 FYNNEI. This CDR3 spans 12 amino acids. The CDR3: CASRREGRGYTF. The CDR3 nucleotides are TGTGCCAGCAGGAGAGAGGGTCGCGGCTACACCTTC.

The rearrangement joins TRBV6-1 to TRBJ2-7, with D uncertain. Germline V gene sequence: CDR1 MNHNS, CDR2 SASEGT. Trimming cost V 1 base and J 2 bases, with 9 bases left between them. This CDR3 spans 14 amino acids. Here the CDR3 reads CASSEDPRAYEQYF. In DNA form, the CDR3 reads TGTGCCAGCAGTGAAGATCCTAGAGCCTACGAGCAGTACTTC.

V and J are TRBV7-2 and TRBJ1-2, with 9 bases matching TRBD1. Trimming at V came to 5 bases and at J to 7 bases, leaving 5 bases not matched to a gene. The CDR3 has 13 amino acids. Per the germline V gene, CDR1 is SGHTA and CDR2 is FQGNSA. The DNA for the CDR3 is TGTGCCAGCAGCCAACAGGGGGCCAGTGGCTACACCTTC. It encodes CASSQQGASGYTF.

The rearrangement links TRBV12-2 to TRBJ1-5. TRBV12-2 is a pseudogene. CDR3 length: 17 residues. The CDR3 region has the DNA TGTGCAAGTCGCTTAGGGAACGGAGGCGGTAGCAATCAGCCCCAGCATTTT. It translates to CASRLGNGGGSNQPQHF.

J is TRBJ2-5 and V is TRBV15; D is unclear. The CDR3 has 14 amino acids. V lost 0 bases and J lost 3, with 8 bases in between. The V gene's germline CDR1 is LNHNV and CDR2 YYDKDF (reference sequence). This chain's CDR3 is CATSRDNQEETQYF. The CDR3 DNA reads as TGTGCCACCAGCAGAGATAACCAGGAAGAGACCCAGTACTTC.

This chain links TRBV2 with TRBJ1-1; D not resolved. The CDR3 runs to 14 residues. Trimming took off 4 bases at V and 4 bases at J, with 13 bases between the two ends. Germline assignment: CDR1 SNHLY and CDR2 FYNNEI. The CDR3 is CASSAGLPVTEAFF. In DNA, the CDR3 is TGTGCCAGCAGTGCCGGGTTACCCGTCACTGAAGCTTTCTTT.

The chain recombines TRBV6-5 with TRBJ1-5; 8 bases are a match to TRBD1. The CDR3 totals 14 residues. J was trimmed by 2 bases and V by 9 bases; bases with no gene match: 6. Looked up from germline, CDR1 is MNHEY and CDR2 is SVGAGI. The DNA for the CDR3 is TGTGCCAGTCGAAGGACAGGGCGCAATCAGCCCCAGCATTTT. This codes for CASRRTGRNQPQHF.

This chain links TRBV7-3 with TRBJ1-1, with 8 bases fitting TRBD1. Unmatched junction bases numbered 10, after V lost 9 bases and J lost 4 bases. This CDR3 has 14 residues. The germline V gene encodes CDR1 SGHTA and CDR2 FQGTGA. In DNA form, the CDR3 reads TGTGCCAGGTACCACAGGGGGGAGGGCACTGAAGCTTTCTTT. Amino acids: CARYHRGEGTEAFF. The whole variable domain, filled in from reference TRBV7-3 and TRBJ1-1, reads GAGVSQTPSNKVTEKGKYVELRCDPISGHTALYWYRQSLGQGPEFLIYFQGTGAADDSGLPNDRFFAVRPEGSVSTLKIQRTERGDSAVYLCARYHRGEGTEAFFGQGTRLTVV.

This chain connects TRBV6-5 to TRBJ1-1, with D uncertain. The length of the CDR3 is 15 residues. V dropped 5 bases and J dropped 1 base, with 14 bases sitting between them. Germline lookup yields CDR1 MNHEY and CDR2 SVGAGI. CDR3 sequence (DNA): TGTGCCAGCAGTCCATCCCGTTCAGGGAACACTGAAGCTTTCTTT. Protein sequence: CASSPSRSGNTEAFF.

This sequence joins TRBV27 and TRBJ2-1, with 9 bases that match TRBD1. CDR1 and CDR2 from the germline V gene are MNHEY and SMNVEV (reference sequence). With V trimmed by 4 bases and J by 8 bases, 9 bases remained unmatched. This CDR3 is 15 amino acids long. In nucleotides, the CDR3 is TGTGCCAGCAGTTCGCCGGGACAGGGTTCTTATGAGCAGTTCTTC. Its translation is CASSSPGQGSYEQFF.

The count of this clone is one. This rearrangement joins TRBV7-8 to TRBJ2-1; 8 bases fit TRBD1. Germline V gene sequence: CDR1 SGHVS, CDR2 FQNEAQ. This CDR3 is 16 amino acids long. With V trimmed by 5 bases and J by 0 bases, 6 bases remained unmatched. CDR3 loop: CASSRDQGASYNEQFF. The CDR3 region has the DNA TGTGCCAGCAGCCGAGACCAGGGGGCCTCCTACAATGAGCAGTTCTTC.

This clone was seen a single time. This chain connects TRBV19 to TRBJ2-3; D perhaps matches TRBD1 (6 bases). Trimming cost V 3 bases and J 7 bases, with 17 bases left between them. Germline lookup yields CDR1 LNHDA and CDR2 SQIVND (reference sequence). This CDR3 has 15 residues. CDR3: CASSMEQGWVYTQYF. The CDR3 DNA is TGTGCCAGTAGTATGGAACAGGGCTGGGTGTATACGCAGTATTTT.